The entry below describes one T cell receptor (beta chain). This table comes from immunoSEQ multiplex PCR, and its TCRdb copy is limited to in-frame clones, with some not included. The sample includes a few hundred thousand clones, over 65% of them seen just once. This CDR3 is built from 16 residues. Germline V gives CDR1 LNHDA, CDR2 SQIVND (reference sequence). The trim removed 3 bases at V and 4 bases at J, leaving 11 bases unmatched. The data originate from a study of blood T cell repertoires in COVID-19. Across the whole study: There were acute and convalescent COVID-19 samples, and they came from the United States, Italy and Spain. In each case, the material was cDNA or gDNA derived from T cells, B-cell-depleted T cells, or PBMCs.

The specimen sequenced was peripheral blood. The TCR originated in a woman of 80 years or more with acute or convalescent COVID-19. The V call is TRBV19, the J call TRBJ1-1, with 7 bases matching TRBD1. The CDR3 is CASSIQGGGAGTEAFF. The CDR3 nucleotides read TGTGCCAGTAGTATCCAAGGAGGGGGCGCTGGCACTGAAGCTTTCTTT.